What follows describes a single T cell receptor beta chain. Repertoires were generated with immunoSEQ multiplex PCR, while TCRdb's copy carries only in-frame clones and drops some. This table has around 700,000 clones, more than 80% appearing once. These data are taken from a study of blood T cell repertoires in COVID-19. This CDR3 spans 12 amino acids. The V gene lost 1 base and the J gene lost 6 bases, with 4 bases spanning the gap. This receptor was obtained from a woman aged 18-35 years with acute or convalescent COVID-19. Sample: peripheral blood. The J gene is TRBJ2-1, the V gene TRBV12-3 or TRBV12-4; D remains ambiguous. In DNA, the CDR3 is TGTGCCAGCAGTTTAGGGCTCAATGAGCAGTTCTTC. Residues: CASSLGLNEQFF.